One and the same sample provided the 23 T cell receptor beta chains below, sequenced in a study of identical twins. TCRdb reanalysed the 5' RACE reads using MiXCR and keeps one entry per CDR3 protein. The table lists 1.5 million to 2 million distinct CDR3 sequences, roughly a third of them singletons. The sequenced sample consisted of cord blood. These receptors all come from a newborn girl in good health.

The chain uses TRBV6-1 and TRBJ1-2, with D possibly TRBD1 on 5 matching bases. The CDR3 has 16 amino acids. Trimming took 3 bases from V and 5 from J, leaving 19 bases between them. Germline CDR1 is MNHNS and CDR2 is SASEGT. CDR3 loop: CASSDPGEIGAYGYTF. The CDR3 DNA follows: TGTGCCAGCAGTGATCCCGGAGAGATCGGGGCGTATGGCTACACCTTC.

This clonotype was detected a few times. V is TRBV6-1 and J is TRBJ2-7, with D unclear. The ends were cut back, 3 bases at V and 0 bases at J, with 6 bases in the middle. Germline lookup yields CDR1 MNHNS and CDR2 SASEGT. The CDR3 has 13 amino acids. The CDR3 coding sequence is TGTGCCAGCAGTGAGGTCGTCTCCTACGAGCAGTACTTC. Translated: CASSEVVSYEQYF.

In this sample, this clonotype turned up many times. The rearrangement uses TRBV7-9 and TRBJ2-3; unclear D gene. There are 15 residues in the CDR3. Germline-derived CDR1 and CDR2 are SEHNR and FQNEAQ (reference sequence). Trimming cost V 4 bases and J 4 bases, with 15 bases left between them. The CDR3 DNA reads TGTGCCAGCAGCTCCAAGCCCTATCTGTCAGATACGCAGTATTTT. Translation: CASSSKPYLSDTQYF.

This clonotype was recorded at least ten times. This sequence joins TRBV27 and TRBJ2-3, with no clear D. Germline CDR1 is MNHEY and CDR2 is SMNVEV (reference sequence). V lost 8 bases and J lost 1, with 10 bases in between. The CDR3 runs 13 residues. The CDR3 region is CASGPAGTDTQYF. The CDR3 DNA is TGTGCCAGCGGCCCGGCGGGCACAGATACGCAGTATTTT.

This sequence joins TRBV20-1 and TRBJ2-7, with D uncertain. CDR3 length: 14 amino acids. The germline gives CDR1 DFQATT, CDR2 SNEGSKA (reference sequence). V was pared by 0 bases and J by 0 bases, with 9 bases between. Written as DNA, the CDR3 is TGCAGTGCTAGAGAGTCGGGCCTCTCCTACGAGCAGTACTTC. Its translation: CSARESGLSYEQYF.

The CDR3 nucleotides are TGCGCCAGCAGCTTGTCTAGCGTGGTCCGCGCAGATACGCAGTATTTT. It codes for CASSLSSVVRADTQYF. V and J are TRBV5-1 and TRBJ2-3, with a tentative D call TRBD2 (6 bases). Deletions cut 1 base from V and 4 bases from J, with 16 bases between. Germline assignment: CDR1 SGHRS and CDR2 YFSETQ. The CDR3 runs to 16 residues.

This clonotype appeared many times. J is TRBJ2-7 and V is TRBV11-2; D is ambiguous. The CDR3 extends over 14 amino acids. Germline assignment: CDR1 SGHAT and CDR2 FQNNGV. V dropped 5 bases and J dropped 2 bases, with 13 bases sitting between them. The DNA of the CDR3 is TGTGCCAGCAGCCGAATAACCAGGCCCTACGAGCAGTACTTC. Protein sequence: CASSRITRPYEQYF.

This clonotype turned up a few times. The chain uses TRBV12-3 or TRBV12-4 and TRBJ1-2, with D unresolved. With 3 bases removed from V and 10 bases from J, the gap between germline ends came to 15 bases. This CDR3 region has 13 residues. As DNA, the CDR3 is TGTGCCAGCAGTTTTCGGCGGATTAGTGACTACACCTTC. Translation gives CASSFRRISDYTF.

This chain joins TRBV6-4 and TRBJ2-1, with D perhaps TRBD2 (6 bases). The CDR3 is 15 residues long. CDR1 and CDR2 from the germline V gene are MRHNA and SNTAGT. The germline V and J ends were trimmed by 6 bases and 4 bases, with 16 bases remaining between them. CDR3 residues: CASSEMAGSYNEQFF. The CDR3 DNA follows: TGTGCCAGCAGCGAGATGGCGGGAAGTTACAATGAGCAGTTCTTC.

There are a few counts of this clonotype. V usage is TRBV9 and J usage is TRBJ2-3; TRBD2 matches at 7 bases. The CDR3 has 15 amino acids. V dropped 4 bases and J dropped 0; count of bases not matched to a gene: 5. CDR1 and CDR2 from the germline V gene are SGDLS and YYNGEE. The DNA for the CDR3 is TGTGCCAGCAGCATTAGCGGGCTTAGCACAGATACGCAGTATTTT. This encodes CASSISGLSTDTQYF.

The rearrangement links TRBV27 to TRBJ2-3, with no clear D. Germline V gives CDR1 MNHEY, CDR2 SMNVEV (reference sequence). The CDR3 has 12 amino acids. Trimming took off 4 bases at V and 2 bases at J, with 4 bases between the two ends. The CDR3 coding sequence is TGTGCCAGCAGTTGGCACACAGATACGCAGTATTTT. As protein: CASSWHTDTQYF.

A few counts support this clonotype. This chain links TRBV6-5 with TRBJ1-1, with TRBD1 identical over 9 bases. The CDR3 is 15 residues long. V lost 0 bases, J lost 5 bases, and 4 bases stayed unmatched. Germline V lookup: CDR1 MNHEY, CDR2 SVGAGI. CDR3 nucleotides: TGTGCCAGCAGTTACTCGTGGACAGGGGTTACTGAAGCTTTCTTT. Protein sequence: CASSYSWTGVTEAFF.

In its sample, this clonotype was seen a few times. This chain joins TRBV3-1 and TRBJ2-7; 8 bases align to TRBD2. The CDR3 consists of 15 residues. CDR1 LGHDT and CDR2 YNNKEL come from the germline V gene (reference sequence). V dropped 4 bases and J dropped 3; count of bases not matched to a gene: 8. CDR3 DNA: TGTGCCAGCAGCCTGAGAGGGACTAGGGACTACGAGCAGTACTTC. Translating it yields CASSLRGTRDYEQYF.

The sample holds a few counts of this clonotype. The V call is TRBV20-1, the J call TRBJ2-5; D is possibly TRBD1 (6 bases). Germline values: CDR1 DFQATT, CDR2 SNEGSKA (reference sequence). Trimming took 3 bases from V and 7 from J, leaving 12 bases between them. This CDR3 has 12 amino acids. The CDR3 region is CSARGQSVTQYF. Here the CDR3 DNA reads TGCAGTGCTAGGGGACAATCGGTGACCCAGTACTTC.

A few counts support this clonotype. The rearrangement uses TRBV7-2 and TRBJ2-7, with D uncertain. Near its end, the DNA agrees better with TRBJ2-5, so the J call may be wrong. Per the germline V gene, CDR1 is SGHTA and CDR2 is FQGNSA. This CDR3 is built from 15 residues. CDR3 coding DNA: TGTGCCAGCAGCCTCCGTCCTCGGAGTATCGAGACCCAGTACTTC. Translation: CASSLRPRSIETQYF.

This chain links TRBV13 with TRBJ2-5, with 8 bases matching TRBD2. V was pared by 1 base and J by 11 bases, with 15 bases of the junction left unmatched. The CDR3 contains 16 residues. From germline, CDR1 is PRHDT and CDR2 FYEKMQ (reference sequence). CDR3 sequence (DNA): TGTGCCAGCAGCTTAGAACGGGGGGGCCTCTTCGATGAGCAGTACTTC. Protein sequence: CASSLERGGLFDEQYF.

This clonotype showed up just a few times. The CDR3 nucleotides read TGCAGCGTTGGCCCCCAGGGGGAGACCCAGTACTTC. Protein sequence: CSVGPQGETQYF. J is TRBJ2-5 and V is TRBV29-1, with D possibly being TRBD1 (6 bases). This CDR3 is built from 12 residues. Germline values: CDR1 SQVTM, CDR2 ANQGSEA. Trimming shortened V by 4 bases and J by 5 bases, and 11 bases separated the two germline ends.

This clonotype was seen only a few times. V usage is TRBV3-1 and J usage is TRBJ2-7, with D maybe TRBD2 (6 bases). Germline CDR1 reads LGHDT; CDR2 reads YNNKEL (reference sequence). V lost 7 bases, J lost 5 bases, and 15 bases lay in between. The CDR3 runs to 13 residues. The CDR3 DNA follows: TGTGCCAGCACTCACGGAGGGCCAGACGAGCAGTACTTC. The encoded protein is CASTHGGPDEQYF.

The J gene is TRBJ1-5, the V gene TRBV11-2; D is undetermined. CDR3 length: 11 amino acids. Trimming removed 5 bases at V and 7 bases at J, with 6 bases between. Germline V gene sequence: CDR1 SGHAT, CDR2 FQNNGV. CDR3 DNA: TGTGCCAGCAGCCCCCTCCAGCCCCAGCATTTT. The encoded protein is CASSPLQPQHF.

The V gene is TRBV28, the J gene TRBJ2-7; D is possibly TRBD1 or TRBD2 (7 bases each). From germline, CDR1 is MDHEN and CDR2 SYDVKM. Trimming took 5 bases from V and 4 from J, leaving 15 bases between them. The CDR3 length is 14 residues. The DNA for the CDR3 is TGTGCCAGCAGTCCCCCTCAGGGGGGGTACGAGCAGTACTTC. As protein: CASSPPQGGYEQYF. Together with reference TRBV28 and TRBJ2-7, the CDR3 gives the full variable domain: DVKVTQSSRYLVKRTGEKVFLECVQDMDHENMFWYRQDPGLGLRLIYFSYDVKMKEKGDIPEGYSVSREKKERFSLILESASTNQTSMYLCASSPPQGGYEQYFGPGTRLTVT.

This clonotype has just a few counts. The CDR3 protein is CASSQVGRPPYGYTF. CDR3 DNA: TGCGCCAGCAGCCAAGTCGGCAGGCCCCCTTATGGCTACACCTTC. The chain uses TRBV4-1 and TRBJ1-2; D is undetermined. Germline CDR1 is MGHRA and CDR2 is YSYEKL. The CDR3 is 15 amino acids. Between the trimmed V and J ends, which lost 1 base and 5 bases, there was a span of 14 bases.

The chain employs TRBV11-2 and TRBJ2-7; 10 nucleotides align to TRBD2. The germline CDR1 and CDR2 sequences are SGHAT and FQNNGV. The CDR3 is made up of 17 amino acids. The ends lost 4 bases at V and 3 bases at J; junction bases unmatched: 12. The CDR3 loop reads CASSSQSQREGRYEQYF. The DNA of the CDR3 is TGTGCCAGCAGCTCACAATCCCAGCGGGAGGGCCGCTACGAGCAGTACTTC.

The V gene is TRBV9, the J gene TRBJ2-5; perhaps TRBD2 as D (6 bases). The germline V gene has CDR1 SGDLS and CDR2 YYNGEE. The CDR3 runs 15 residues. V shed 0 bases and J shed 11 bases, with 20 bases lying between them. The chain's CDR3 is CASSVGPGLYNEQYF. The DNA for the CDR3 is TGTGCCAGCAGCGTAGGGCCGGGACTTTACAATGAGCAGTACTTC.